The rows below give T cell receptor beta chains drawn from one sample of a study of T cell responses to AZD1222 COVID-19 vaccine. The repertoire was sequenced with immunoSEQ multiplex PCR; TCRdb's copy has only in-frame clones and lacks some. The table shows roughly 140,000 clones, with approximately 90% occurring only once. Source: peripheral blood, taken 28 days after the second AZD1222 dose. Receptor source: an adult who received the AZD1222 COVID-19 vaccine. Both conserved end residues are part of each CDR3. The order of the fields is J gene, V gene, D gene, clone size, CDR3 protein, CDR3 DNA. The D gene is left open where the match is weak. Only some rows state a clone size, as once, few, many or a class for expanded clones.

>TRBJ1-3|TRBV19|-|-
CASSPLTGTYAGNTIYF
TGTGCCAGTAGTCCCCTAACCGGGACGTATGCTGGAAACACCATATATTTT
>TRBJ2-2|TRBV7-7|-|-
CASSFGHTGELFF
TGTGCCAGCAGCTTTGGCCACACCGGGGAGCTGTTTTTT
>TRBJ1-2|TRBV5-1|-|once
CASSLEAAGAAYGYTF
TGCGCCAGCAGCTTGGAGGCCGCTGGGGCAGCTTATGGCTACACCTTC
>TRBJ1-1|TRBV5-1|-|-
CASSPTPPDTEAFF
TGCGCCAGCAGCCCTACTCCTCCAGACACTGAAGCTTTCTTT
>TRBJ1-3|TRBV24-1|-|-
CATSEAGVSGNTIYF
TGTGCCACCAGTGAGGCGGGGGTCTCTGGAAACACCATATATTTT
>TRBJ1-1|TRBV10-3|-|-
CAISESLGDYTEAFF
TGTGCCATCAGTGAGTCGCTGGGGGACTACACTGAAGCTTTCTTT
>TRBJ1-1|TRBV27|-|-
CASRGVTEAFF
TGTGCCAGCAGGGGGGTCACTGAAGCTTTCTTT
>TRBJ1-6|TRBV19|-|-
CASSLHRSQGDGYNSPLHF
TGTGCCAGTAGTTTACACAGATCACAGGGTGATGGGTATAATTCACCCCTCCACTTT
>TRBJ2-2|TRBV11-1|TRBD1|-
CASSPTGTDTGELFF
TGTGCCAGCAGCCCAACCGGGACAGACACCGGGGAGCTGTTTTTT
>TRBJ2-7|TRBV5-6|TRBD1|once
CASRNRGYEQYF
TGTGCCAGCAGGAACAGGGGCTACGAGCAGTACTTC
>TRBJ1-1|TRBV6-5|-|-
CASSYDRMNTEAFF
TGTGCCAGCAGTTACGACCGAATGAACACTGAAGCTTTCTTT
>TRBJ2-2|TRBV24-1|-|-
CATSDPGGANTGELFF
TGTGCCACCAGTGACCCCGGGGGCGCGAACACCGGGGAGCTGTTTTTT
>TRBJ1-1|TRBV6-5|-|-
CASSWERDTEAFF
TGTGCCAGCAGTTGGGAGAGGGACACTGAAGCTTTCTTT
>TRBJ2-7|TRBV7-9|-|once
CASSAQGILSYEQYF
TGTGCCAGCAGCGCGCAGGGAATTCTCTCCTACGAGCAGTACTTC